This T cell receptor beta chain was sequenced in a study of monozygotic twins with inflammatory bowel disease. cDNA for each sample came from eight separate reactions. Template switching appended UMIs that held a 6-nucleotide sample barcode. No DNA is given; TCRdb re-called the 5' RACE reads and lists each CDR3 protein once. The sample totals about 300,000 distinct CDR3 sequences; its top ten clones hold approximately 5.9%. Study-wide points: Patient-specific immunosuppressive treatments may have made repertoires more variable. The sharing of clonotypes with others was lower in IBD patients than in healthy twins, especially with disease activity.

With respect to this clonotype: Its cognate antigen is unknown.

The clonotype comes from a human donor with ulcerative colitis or Crohn's disease, or a healthy co-twin of an affected twin (not recorded which). The source material was blood.

CDR3 amino acids: CASRRQGVGTGELFF. V and J are TRBV6-1 and TRBJ2-2; the D call from TCRdb, TRBD1, cannot be confirmed without DNA. The CDR3 has 15 amino acids. Germline V gene lookup returns CDR1 MNHNS and CDR2 SASEGT.